These T cell receptor beta chains were read from a single sample in a study of blood T cells in healthy people across ages. TCRdb used MiXCR to reprocess the 5' RACE reads, holding one entry per CDR3 protein. The sample has some 640,000 distinct CDR3 sequences, about 52% seen once; the top ten hold around a third. The source material was blood. The receptors were gathered from a woman aged 55-70 years in good health. Both conserved end residues are part of each CDR3. D genes are given only for firm matches. Rows give clone size only sometimes, using once, few, many, or a class for an expanded clone.

>TRBV7-9|-|once|TRBJ1-2
TGTGCCAGCAGCTTAGTTCTCAGGAACGGCTACACCTTC
CASSLVLRNGYTF
>TRBV10-3|-|few|TRBJ2-3
TGTGCCATCAGTGAGCGACTGGCCTCGGATACGCAGTATTTT
CAISERLASDTQYF
>TRBV15|TRBD2|-|TRBJ2-7
TGTGCCACCAGCAGGACCACTCGACCGGGACTAGCGGGTCGATACGAGCAGTACTTC
CATSRTTRPGLAGRYEQYF
>TRBV5-1|-|-|TRBJ2-6
TGCGCCAGCAGCTTGGCCGGACGGAAACCTGGGGCCAACGTCCTGACTTTC
CASSLAGRKPGANVLTF
>TRBV6-6|-|-|TRBJ1-4
TGTGCCAGCAGTTACACGAGGGGAAATGAAAAACTGTTTTTT
CASSYTRGNEKLFF
>TRBV7-3|-|-|TRBJ2-3
TGTGCCAGCCGGAAGACTATCACAGATACGCAGTATTTT
CASRKTITDTQYF
>TRBV7-9|TRBD2|-|TRBJ2-1
TGTGCCAGCAGTTTTAGCGGGACCCCTTGGTTCTTC
CASSFSGTPWFF
>TRBV7-9|TRBD1|-|TRBJ2-2
TGTGCCAGCAGCTTGGCTTCAGGGGGTCCCGGGGAGCTGTTTTTT
CASSLASGGPGELFF
>TRBV7-2|-|once|TRBJ1-1
TGTGCCAGCAGCCCCAGGGGAACAAACACTGAAGCTTTCTTT
CASSPRGTNTEAFF
>TRBV7-9|TRBD2|-|TRBJ2-1
TGTGCCAGCAGCTTAACCGACGAGCGGGGGGAGTTCTTC
CASSLTDERGEFF
>TRBV3-1|TRBD1|few|TRBJ1-1
TGTGCCAGCAGCCGCCGACAGGGAAGGAAAGCTTTCTTT
CASSRRQGRKAFF
>TRBV12-3/TRBV12-4|-|-|TRBJ2-3
TGTGCCAGCAGTTTAGGGACAGATAAAGATACGCAGTATTTT
CASSLGTDKDTQYF
>TRBV28|-|once|TRBJ2-1
TGTGCCAGCAGCTCCTTCACCAGGGTATCCTACGAGCAGTTCTTC
CASSSFTRVSYEQFF
>TRBV6-5|TRBD1|-|TRBJ2-7
TGTGCCAGCAGTTACCAGAGGACAGGGGGCTACGAGCAGTACTTC
CASSYQRTGGYEQYF
>TRBV9|-|many|TRBJ2-7
TGTGCCAGCAGCGTAGATGACAGGCCAGACTACGAGCAGTACTTC
CASSVDDRPDYEQYF
>TRBV12-3/TRBV12-4|TRBD2|-|TRBJ2-3
TGTGCCAGCAGCCCTGGACTAGCGGCTAGCGCAGATGCGCAGTATTTT
CASSPGLAASADAQYF
>TRBV6-2/TRBV6-3|-|many|TRBJ1-1
TGTGCCAGCAGCCAACAACTGAACACTGAAGCTTTCTTT
CASSQQLNTEAFF
>TRBV18|-|few|TRBJ2-5
TGTGCCAGCTCACAGAAAGGGGGATCACTTCAAGAGACCCAGTACTTC
CASSQKGGSLQETQYF
>TRBV12-3/TRBV12-4|-|-|TRBJ2-5
TGTGCCAGCTGCGCGGGCTTGGAGACCCAGTACTTC
CASCAGLETQYF
>TRBV4-3|-|-|TRBJ2-3
TGCGCCAGCAGCCAAGACGCGGGAAGGGGTACGCAGTATTTT
CASSQDAGRGTQYF
>TRBV10-3|-|-|TRBJ1-1
TGTGCCATCAGTGTGGACATTTACACTGAAGCTTTCTTT
CAISVDIYTEAFF
>TRBV20-1|TRBD2|few|TRBJ2-7
TGCAGTGCTAGTCGGACTAGCTACGAGCAGTACTTC
CSASRTSYEQYF
>TRBV5-1|-|few|TRBJ2-1
TGCGCCAGCAGCCAAGGGCAGTTCAATGAGCAGTTCTTC
CASSQGQFNEQFF
>TRBV6-2/TRBV6-3|TRBD1|few|TRBJ2-5
TGTGCCAGCAGTGAAATGGACAGGGCCCAAGAGACCCAGTACTTC
CASSEMDRAQETQYF
>TRBV12-3/TRBV12-4|TRBD1|-|TRBJ1-6
TGTGCCAGCAGTGTAAGCAGGGGGAATTCACCCCTCCACTTT
CASSVSRGNSPLHF
>TRBV9|-|few|TRBJ1-2
TGTGCCAGCAGCGTAGGTGACAGACTGGACTATGGCTACACCTTC
CASSVGDRLDYGYTF
>TRBV28|TRBD2|-|TRBJ2-7
TGTGCCAGCAGCCGAGGACTAGCGGGGGTGGCCTCCTACGAGCAGTACTTC
CASSRGLAGVASYEQYF
>TRBV2|-|-|TRBJ1-2
TGTGCCAGCCGGCAAGGACTGTATGGCTACACCTTC
CASRQGLYGYTF
>TRBV9|TRBD1|few|TRBJ1-2
TGTGCCAGCAGCGTAGACGTTACAGGGGCCGGGGGCTACACCTTC
CASSVDVTGAGGYTF
>TRBV7-2|TRBD1|-|TRBJ1-5
TGTGCCAGCAGCACCGACAGGGGAGGCAATCAGCCCCAGCATTTT
CASSTDRGGNQPQHF
>TRBV5-1|TRBD2|few|TRBJ2-4
TGCGCCAGCAGCCCGACTAGCGGGAAACCCAAAAACATTCAGTACTTC
CASSPTSGKPKNIQYF
>TRBV7-2|-|many|TRBJ2-5
TGTGCCAGCAGCTTAAAGGGCCCGCTAGCGCGAGAGACCCAGTACTTC
CASSLKGPLARETQYF
>TRBV20-1|-|few|TRBJ1-2
TGCAGTGCTAGAGATCTACGTGGCTATGGCTACACCTTC
CSARDLRGYGYTF
>TRBV29-1|-|-|TRBJ1-1
TGCAGCGCCTTACCCGGGACTGGGAACACTGAAGCTTTCTTT
CSALPGTGNTEAFF
>TRBV3-1|-|-|TRBJ1-5
TGTGCCAGCAGCCAGGACGTGGGGGGGAGCAATCAGCCCCAGCATTTT
CASSQDVGGSNQPQHF
>TRBV24-1|-|-|TRBJ2-1
TGTGCCACCAGTGATCGACAGGGACTCAATGAGCAGTTCTTC
CATSDRQGLNEQFF
>TRBV2|-|-|TRBJ1-6
TGTGCCAGCAGTGACCGGGCCCCAGGCGGGAATTCACCCCTCCACTTT
CASSDRAPGGNSPLHF
>TRBV18|-|-|TRBJ2-1
TGTGCCAGCTCACCCACAGGGTGGGATGAGCAGTTCTTC
CASSPTGWDEQFF
>TRBV6-6|-|-|TRBJ1-4
TGTGCCAGCAGTTCGTGGGGAACGGAAAAACTGTTTTTT
CASSSWGTEKLFF
>TRBV28|TRBD1|-|TRBJ1-2
TGTGCCAGCAGTCGCCCAGGGGGCGGAAATGGTGGCTACACCTTC
CASSRPGGGNGGYTF
>TRBV11-2|-|few|TRBJ1-6
TGTGCCAGCAGCTCGGGACGGATTAATTCACCCCTCCACTTT
CASSSGRINSPLHF
>TRBV14|TRBD2|once|TRBJ2-7
TGTGCCAACAGCCAAGCCCTTGGACTAGCGGCAATCTACAATGAGCAGTACTTC
CANSQALGLAAIYNEQYF
>TRBV4-3|TRBD1|-|TRBJ2-7
TGCGCCAGCAGCCAAAGGCCCGGGACAGGGTCCTACGAGCAGTACTTC
CASSQRPGTGSYEQYF